These 21 T cell receptor beta chains originate from one sample sequenced in a study of a mutant IDH1 vaccine in newly diagnosed glioma. Indicated time point: week 47, end of study. Each vaccine dose was 300 ug of mutant IDH1 20-mer peptide, with topical imiquimod. TCRdb's copy holds only in-frame clones and misses some; the assay was immunoSEQ multiplex PCR. The repertoire holds about 94,000 clones, roughly 91% seen once, with roughly 0.81% in the top ten. Which antigens these TCRs recognize remains unknown. The sequenced sample was PBMCs, obtained from a glioma patient whose treatment included an IDH1 peptide vaccine. The source is a woman in her forties or fifties with glioma.

The V gene is TRBV7-9, the J gene TRBJ1-1; perhaps TRBD1 as D (5 bases). The CDR3 is made up of 15 amino acids. Trimming took 1 base from V and 5 from J, leaving 14 bases between them. CDR1 and CDR2 (germline): SEHNR, FQNEAQ (reference sequence). CDR3 nucleotides: TGTGCCAGCAGCTTAGATCAGGGTTGGGGAACTGAAGCTTTCTTT. Protein: CASSLDQGWGTEAFF.

V gene TRBV7-9 combines with J gene TRBJ1-1; no clear D gene. The CDR3 extends over 12 amino acids. In germline, CDR1 is SEHNR, CDR2 FQNEAQ (reference sequence). Trimming stripped 4 bases from V and 5 bases from J, with 8 bases between. CDR3: CASSSVETEAFF. CDR3 sequence (DNA): TGTGCCAGCAGCTCGGTGGAGACTGAAGCTTTCTTT.

The rearrangement uses TRBV18 and TRBJ1-5; 8 positions match TRBD1. There are 16 residues in the CDR3. V lost 6 bases to trimming and J lost 4 bases; unmatched junction nucleotides: 11. Germline V gene sequence: CDR1 KGHSH, CDR2 LQKENI. This CDR3 is CASSPRTGLGNQPQHF. CDR3 in DNA: TGTGCCAGCTCCCCTAGGACAGGGCTTGGAAATCAGCCCCAGCATTTT.

This clone came up a few times. This rearrangement joins TRBV28 to TRBJ2-6; no firm D call. The ends were cut back, 8 bases at V and 2 bases at J, with 16 bases in the middle. In germline, CDR1 is MDHEN, CDR2 SYDVKM. CDR3 length equals 16 residues. CDR3 in amino acids: CASQPGSNPGANVLTF. The CDR3 DNA reads TGTGCCAGCCAACCCGGGTCCAACCCTGGGGCCAACGTCCTGACTTTC.

V and J are TRBV19 and TRBJ2-5, with a tentative D call TRBD2 (6 bases). The CDR3 totals 14 residues. Germline V gene data show CDR1 as LNHDA and CDR2 as SQIVND (reference sequence). V dropped 3 bases and J dropped 3 bases, with 11 bases sitting between them. CDR3 in DNA: TGTGCCAGTAGTATGCTAGCGAACAAAGAGACCCAGTACTTC. As protein: CASSMLANKETQYF.

This clone was counted once. This chain links TRBV28 with TRBJ1-1, with a tentative D call TRBD1 (6 bases). V shed 11 bases and J shed 6 bases, with 16 bases lying between them. The CDR3 loop spans 12 amino acids. Germline CDR1 is MDHEN and CDR2 is SYDVKM. In DNA form, the CDR3 reads TGTGCCTTAGGGGGGGGTCGAGCTGAAGCTTTCTTT. Its translation is CALGGGRAEAFF.

This clone was picked up one time. V gene TRBV30 combines with J gene TRBJ2-7, with unresolved D. The germline V and J ends were trimmed by 0 bases and 4 bases, with 4 bases remaining between them. CDR1 is GTSNPN and CDR2 is SVGIG in the germline V gene (reference sequence). This CDR3 spans 11 amino acids. The CDR3 bases are TGTGCCTGGAGTGTACCTTACGAGCAGTACTTC. Its protein is CAWSVPYEQYF.

The chain uses TRBV18 and TRBJ1-1; D call uncertain. Germline lookup yields CDR1 KGHSH and CDR2 LQKENI. The CDR3 has 13 amino acids. The V and J ends lost 2 bases and 4 bases respectively, with 8 bases between them. As DNA, the CDR3 is TGTGCCAGCTCACCAAATGAGGGCACTGAAGCTTTCTTT. Translation: CASSPNEGTEAFF. The full variable domain, rest sourced from reference TRBV18 and TRBJ1-1, is NAGVMQNPRHLVRRRGQEARLRCSPMKGHSHVYWYRQLPEEGLKFMVYLQKENIIDESGMPKERFSAEFPKEGPSILRIQQVVRGDSAAYFCASSPNEGTEAFFGQGTRLTVV.

The chain combines TRBV6-1 with TRBJ2-7; the match to TRBD2 covers 9 bases. This CDR3 comprises 19 residues. The germline CDR1 and CDR2 sequences are MNHNS and SASEGT. V lost 4 bases to trimming and J lost 6 bases; unmatched junction nucleotides: 22. The CDR3 sequence is CASSARLAATDRTLSEQYF. The CDR3 DNA reads TGTGCCAGCAGTGCCAGACTAGCGGCCACTGACCGAACACTGAGCGAGCAGTACTTC.

The gene calls are TRBV11-2 and TRBJ2-7, with D maybe TRBD1 (5 bases). Per the germline V gene, CDR1 is SGHAT and CDR2 is FQNNGV. The V end was cut by 8 bases, the J end by 3 bases, with 8 bases between. The CDR3 covers 11 residues. The CDR3 loop reads CASDSLYEQYF. The CDR3, as DNA: TGTGCCAGCGACAGCCTCTACGAGCAGTACTTC.

The J gene is TRBJ2-7, the V gene TRBV27; D is perhaps TRBD2 (6 bases). CDR1 and CDR2 (germline): MNHEY, SMNVEV (reference sequence). V was trimmed by 3 bases and J by 0 bases, leaving 15 bases between them. The CDR3 spans 16 residues. CDR3: CASSLPPGASSYEQYF. DNA for the CDR3: TGTGCCAGCAGTTTGCCCCCGGGAGCAAGCTCCTACGAGCAGTACTTC.

V gene TRBV9 combines with J gene TRBJ2-1, with 12 nucleotides matching TRBD2. After removal of 5 bases from V and 9 bases from J, the junction contained 6 bases not matched to a gene. The CDR3 is 14 residues long. Germline CDR1 and CDR2: SGDLS and YYNGEE. The CDR3 region has the DNA TGTGCCAGCAGTACTAGCGGGAGGCCCGGTGAGCAGTTCTTC. It translates to CASSTSGRPGEQFF.

This chain connects TRBV30 to TRBJ2-5; the match to TRBD2 covers 8 bases. Germline V gene lookup returns CDR1 GTSNPN and CDR2 SVGIG (reference sequence). J gave up 5 bases and V 8 bases, and 10 bases lay outside the gene matches. This CDR3 region has 13 residues. CDR3 bases: TGTGCCAGCTCGGGGTCTAGCGGGGAGACCCAGTACTTC. This gives the protein CASSGSSGETQYF.

This rearrangement joins TRBV9 to TRBJ1-1, with D possibly matching TRBD1 (5 bases). Trimming shortened V by 0 bases and J by 6 bases, and 12 bases separated the two germline ends. The length of the CDR3 is 14 residues. Germline V lookup: CDR1 SGDLS, CDR2 YYNGEE. CDR3 sequence (DNA): TGTGCCAGCAGCGTAGCAGCAGGGAGGGCTGAAGCTTTCTTT. This sequence encodes CASSVAAGRAEAFF.

This chain uses TRBV6-1 with TRBJ1-1, with no clear D. The CDR3 sequence is 13 residues long. Trimming removed 6 bases at V and 4 bases at J, with 12 bases between. Germline V gene lookup returns CDR1 MNHNS and CDR2 SASEGT. The CDR3 spells CASSQGLGTEAFF. The CDR3, as DNA: TGTGCCAGCAGCCAAGGGTTGGGCACTGAAGCTTTCTTT.

The chain combines TRBV2 with TRBJ2-1; D might be TRBD1 or TRBD2, each matching 5 bases. With 6 bases removed from V and 3 bases from J, the gap between germline ends came to 15 bases. The germline V gene encodes CDR1 SNHLY and CDR2 FYNNEI. The CDR3 runs 15 residues. The CDR3 DNA reads TGTGCCAGCAGGCGATCGGGGCATAACTACAATGAGCAGTTCTTC. Translating gives CASRRSGHNYNEQFF. Full variable domain (outside the CDR3, taken from reference TRBV2 and TRBJ2-1): EPEVTQTPSHQVTQMGQEVILRCVPISNHLYFYWYRQILGQKVEFLVSFYNNEISEKSEIFDDQFSVERPDGSNFTLKIRSTKLEDSAMYFCASRRSGHNYNEQFFGPGTRLTVL.

The gene calls are TRBV6-5 and TRBJ2-7; 7 bases are a match to TRBD1. In germline, CDR1 is MNHEY, CDR2 SVGAGI. V was clipped by 2 bases and J by 3 bases; unmatched bases: 4. This CDR3 contains 14 residues. CDR3: CASSYGDSLYEQYF. Here the CDR3 DNA reads TGTGCCAGCAGTTACGGGGACAGTCTCTACGAGCAGTACTTC.

The V gene is TRBV9, the J gene TRBJ2-3; TRBD1 aligns across 8 bases. CDR1 and CDR2 from the germline V gene are SGDLS and YYNGEE. This CDR3 contains 15 residues. The ends lost 3 bases at V and 1 base at J; junction bases unmatched: 4. In DNA form, the CDR3 reads TGTGCCAGCAGCGCATCGGGACAGGGCACAGATACGCAGTATTTT. Its protein is CASSASGQGTDTQYF. Drawing the rest from reference TRBV9 and TRBJ2-3, the complete variable domain is DSGVTQTPKHLITATGQRVTLRCSPRSGDLSVYWYQQSLDQGLQFLIQYYNGEERAKGNILERFSAQQFPDLHSELNLSSLELGDSALYFCASSASGQGTDTQYFGPGTRLTVL.

This chain connects TRBV18 to TRBJ2-1; 13 nucleotides line up with TRBD2. Germline V gene lookup returns CDR1 KGHSH and CDR2 LQKENI. The trim removed 4 bases at V and 5 bases at J, leaving 2 bases unmatched. The CDR3 spans 15 residues. The CDR3 sequence: CASSLTSGRDNEQFF. CDR3 sequence (DNA): TGTGCCAGCTCACTTACTAGCGGGAGGGACAATGAGCAGTTCTTC.

This chain links TRBV4-2 with TRBJ2-3; D is ambiguous. Trimming cost V 0 bases and J 2 bases, with 9 bases left between them. The germline V gene encodes CDR1 LGHNA and CDR2 YNFKEQ. The CDR3 totals 15 residues. CDR3 nucleotides: TGTGCCAGCAGCCAAGATCAGTTATCCACAGATACGCAGTATTTT. Its translation is CASSQDQLSTDTQYF.

V usage is TRBV28 and J usage is TRBJ2-5; 8 positions agree with TRBD1. The J call is in doubt because the DNA end fits TRBJ2-7 better. The germline V gene encodes CDR1 MDHEN and CDR2 SYDVKM. The CDR3 totals 13 residues. The DNA of the CDR3 is TGTGCCAGCAACCCGGGACAGGCCCACGAGCAGTACTTC. Protein: CASNPGQAHEQYF.